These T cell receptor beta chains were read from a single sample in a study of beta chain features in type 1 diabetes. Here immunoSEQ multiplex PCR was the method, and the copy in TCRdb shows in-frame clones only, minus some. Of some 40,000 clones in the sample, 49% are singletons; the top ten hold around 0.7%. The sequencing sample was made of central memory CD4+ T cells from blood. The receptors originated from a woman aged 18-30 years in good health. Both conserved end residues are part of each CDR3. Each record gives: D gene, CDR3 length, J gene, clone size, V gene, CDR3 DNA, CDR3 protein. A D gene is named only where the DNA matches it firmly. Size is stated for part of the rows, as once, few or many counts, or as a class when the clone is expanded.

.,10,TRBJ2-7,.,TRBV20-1,TGCAGTGCTAGTGTAAACGAGCAGTACTTC,CSASVNEQYF
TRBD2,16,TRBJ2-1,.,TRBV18,TGTGCCAGCTCACCACCGGGACTAGTTGTGGGGAGTGAGCAGTTCTTC,CASSPPGLVVGSEQFF
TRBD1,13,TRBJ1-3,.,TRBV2,TGTGCCAGCGGGGGACAGGGCAGCGGGGCAATATATTTT,CASGGQGSGAIYF
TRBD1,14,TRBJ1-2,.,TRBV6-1,TGTGCCAGCTGGGACGACAGGGGGCTTAAAGGCTACACCTTC,CASWDDRGLKGYTF
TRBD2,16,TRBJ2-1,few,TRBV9,TGTGCCAGCAGCGCCGGGACTAGCGGGGGGGCCGATGAGCAGTTCTTC,CASSAGTSGGADEQFF
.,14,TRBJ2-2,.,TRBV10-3,TGTGCCATCAGCCCCGCCGGAGGGGCCGGGGAGCTGTTTTTT,CAISPAGGAGELFF
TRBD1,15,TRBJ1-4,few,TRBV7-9,TGTGCCAGCAGCGCGGACAGGGGGAATAATGAAAAACTGTTTTTT,CASSADRGNNEKLFF
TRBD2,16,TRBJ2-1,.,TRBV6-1,TGTGCCAGCAGTGTTAGCGGGGGGGCCTCCTACAATGAGCAGTTCTTC,CASSVSGGASYNEQFF
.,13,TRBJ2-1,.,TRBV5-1,TGCGCCAGCACAGGGGAGGGGGGGAATGAGCAGTTCTTC,CASTGEGGNEQFF
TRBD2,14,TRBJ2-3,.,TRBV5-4,TGTGCCAGCAGCATAGCGGGAGCCGCAGATACGCAGTATTTT,CASSIAGAADTQYF
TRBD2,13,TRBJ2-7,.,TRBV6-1,TGTGCCAGCAGTGGGGAGGGTTTGTACGAGCAGTACTTC,CASSGEGLYEQYF
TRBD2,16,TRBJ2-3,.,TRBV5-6,TGTGCCAGCAGCTCTGGGACTAGCGGGGGCACAGATACGCAGTATTTT,CASSSGTSGGTDTQYF
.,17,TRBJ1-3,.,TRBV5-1,TGCGCCAGCAGCTCCTCCTCGGGTCCGCTCTCTGGAAACACCATATATTTT,CASSSSSGPLSGNTIYF
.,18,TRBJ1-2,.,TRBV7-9,TGTGCCAGCAGCTTAGTGCGGAGTCAGTACCCCCCGAAGGAGGGCTACACCTTC,CASSLVRSQYPPKEGYTF
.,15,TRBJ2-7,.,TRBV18,TGTGCCAGCTCACGATCGGCAGGAATCTCCTACGAGCAGTACTTC,CASSRSAGISYEQYF
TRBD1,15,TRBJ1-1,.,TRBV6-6,TGTGCCAGCAGGGGGAGACAGGGGGCAGGCACTGAAGCTTTCTTT,CASRGRQGAGTEAFF
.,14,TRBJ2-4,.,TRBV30,TGTGCCACCAACCTACGGGGTAGCGAGGGCATTCAGTACTTC,CATNLRGSEGIQYF
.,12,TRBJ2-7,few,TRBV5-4,TGTGCCAGCAGCTTGGACACCTACGAGCAGTACTTC,CASSLDTYEQYF
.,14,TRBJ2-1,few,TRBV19,TGTGCCAGTAACCTGCGGAGTGGCTACAATGAGCAGTTCTTC,CASNLRSGYNEQFF
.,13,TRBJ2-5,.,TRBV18,TGTGCCAGCTCACCATCCAGTCAAGAGACCCAGTACTTC,CASSPSSQETQYF
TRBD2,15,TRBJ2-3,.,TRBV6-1,TGTGCCAGCAGTGAGAGCCCTAGCGGGGGGAAAACGCAGTATTTT,CASSESPSGGKTQYF
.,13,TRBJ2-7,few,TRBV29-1,TGCAGCGTCGACCAACGGGGGAGCTACGAGCAGTACTTC,CSVDQRGSYEQYF
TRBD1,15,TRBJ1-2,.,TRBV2,TGTGCCAGCAGTGGAGACAGGGTAGTTTCGTATGGCTACACCTTC,CASSGDRVVSYGYTF
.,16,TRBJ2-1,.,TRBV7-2,TGTGCCAGCAGCTTAAAAGCGAGGCGGGTAAACAATGAGCAGTTCTTC,CASSLKARRVNNEQFF
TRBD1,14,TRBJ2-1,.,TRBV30,TGTGCCTGTGTTTCCGGGACAGGGATCAATGAGCAGTTCTTC,CACVSGTGINEQFF
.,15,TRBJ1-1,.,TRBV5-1,TGCGCCAGCAGCTTGGGAGATCTGATGAACACTGAAGCTTTCTTT,CASSLGDLMNTEAFF
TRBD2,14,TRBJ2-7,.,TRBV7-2,TGTGCCAGCAGCTTCGGCGGGAGACGAAGCGAGCAGTACTTC,CASSFGGRRSEQYF
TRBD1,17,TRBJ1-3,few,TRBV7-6,TGTGCCAGCAGCTTGGAGAGGACAGGGGCGCCGGGAAACACCATATATTTT,CASSLERTGAPGNTIYF
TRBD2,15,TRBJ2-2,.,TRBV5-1,TGCGCCAGCAGCTTGGCGGGAGGGAACACCGGGGAGCTGTTTTTT,CASSLAGGNTGELFF
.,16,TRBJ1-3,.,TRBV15,TGTGCCACCAGCAGGTATCAGGGAAGCTCTGGAAACACCATATATTTT,CATSRYQGSSGNTIYF
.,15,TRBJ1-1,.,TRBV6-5,TGTGCCAGCAGTTATACTCCCGGGGAGAACACTGAAGCTTTCTTT,CASSYTPGENTEAFF
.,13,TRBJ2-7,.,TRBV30,TGTGCCTGGAGTGTAAACAGATTTGGCGAGCAGTACTTC,CAWSVNRFGEQYF
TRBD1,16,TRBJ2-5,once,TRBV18,TGTGCCAGCTCACCAAAATGGACAGGGGTTGAAGAGACCCAGTACTTC,CASSPKWTGVEETQYF
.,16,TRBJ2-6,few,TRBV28,TGTGCCAGCAGTTTCCGGGGTGAGCCTGGGGCCAACGTCCTGACTTTC,CASSFRGEPGANVLTF
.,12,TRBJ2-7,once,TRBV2,TGTGCCAGCAGTTCGACAGTTTACGAGCAGTACTTC,CASSSTVYEQYF
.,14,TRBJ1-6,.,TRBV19,TGTGCCAGCGCAGGGCAGTTAAAGGTTTCACCCCTCCACTTT,CASAGQLKVSPLHF
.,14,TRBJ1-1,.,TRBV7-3,TGTGCCAGCAGCTTTCAAAGGGGGATCGCTGAAGCTTTCTTT,CASSFQRGIAEAFF
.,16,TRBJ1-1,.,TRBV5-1,TGCGCCAGCAGCTTGACGGCAGGGGTAGAAGGCACTGAAGCTTTCTTT,CASSLTAGVEGTEAFF
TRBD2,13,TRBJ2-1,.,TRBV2,TGTGCCAGCAACGGACTAGGGTCGAATGAGCAGTTCTTC,CASNGLGSNEQFF
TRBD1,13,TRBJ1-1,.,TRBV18,TGTGCCAGCTCACCCCGGACAGGGGAGGGTTCTTTCTTT,CASSPRTGEGSFF
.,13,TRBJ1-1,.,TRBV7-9,TGTGCCAGCAGCTCTGAGATGAACACTGAAGCTTTCTTT,CASSSEMNTEAFF
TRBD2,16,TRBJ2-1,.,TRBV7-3,TGTGCCAGCAGCTTAGGGCCTAGCGGTCCTAGGAATGAGCAGTTCTTC,CASSLGPSGPRNEQFF
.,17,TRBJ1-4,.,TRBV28,TGTGCCAGCAGTTTGGGATTTACAGGGTCGACTAATGAAAAACTGTTTTTT,CASSLGFTGSTNEKLFF
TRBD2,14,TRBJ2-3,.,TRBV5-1,TGCGCCAGCAGCTTGGATGGGAGCGGGAGGGCGCAGTATTTT,CASSLDGSGRAQYF
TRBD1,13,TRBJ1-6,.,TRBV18,TGTGCCAGCTCATCGGACAGGGAATCACCCCTCCACTTT,CASSSDRESPLHF
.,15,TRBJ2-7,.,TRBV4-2,TGTGCCAGCAGCCAAGATCGACTAGGGCGGAACGAGCAGTACTTC,CASSQDRLGRNEQYF
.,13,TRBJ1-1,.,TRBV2,TGTGCCAGCAGTTATTCTCAGGGCACTGAAGCTTTCTTT,CASSYSQGTEAFF
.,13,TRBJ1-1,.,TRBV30,TGTGCCTGGGAAGACAGTGCCAACACTGAAGCTTTCTTT,CAWEDSANTEAFF
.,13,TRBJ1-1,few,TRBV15,TGTGCCACCAAGCAGGATTTGAACACTGAAGCTTTCTTT,CATKQDLNTEAFF
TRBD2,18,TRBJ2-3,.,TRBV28,TGTGCCAGCAGTTCAATAGCGGGGGGCTTATCTCGCACAGATACGCAGTATTTT,CASSSIAGGLSRTDTQYF
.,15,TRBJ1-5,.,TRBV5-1,TGCGCCAGCAAGGTGTTAACAGGTCGGGATCAGCCCCAGCATTTT,CASKVLTGRDQPQHF
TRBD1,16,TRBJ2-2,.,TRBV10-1,TGCGCCAGCAGTGACCGTGACAGGGGGCGATCCGGGGAGCTGTTTTTT,CASSDRDRGRSGELFF